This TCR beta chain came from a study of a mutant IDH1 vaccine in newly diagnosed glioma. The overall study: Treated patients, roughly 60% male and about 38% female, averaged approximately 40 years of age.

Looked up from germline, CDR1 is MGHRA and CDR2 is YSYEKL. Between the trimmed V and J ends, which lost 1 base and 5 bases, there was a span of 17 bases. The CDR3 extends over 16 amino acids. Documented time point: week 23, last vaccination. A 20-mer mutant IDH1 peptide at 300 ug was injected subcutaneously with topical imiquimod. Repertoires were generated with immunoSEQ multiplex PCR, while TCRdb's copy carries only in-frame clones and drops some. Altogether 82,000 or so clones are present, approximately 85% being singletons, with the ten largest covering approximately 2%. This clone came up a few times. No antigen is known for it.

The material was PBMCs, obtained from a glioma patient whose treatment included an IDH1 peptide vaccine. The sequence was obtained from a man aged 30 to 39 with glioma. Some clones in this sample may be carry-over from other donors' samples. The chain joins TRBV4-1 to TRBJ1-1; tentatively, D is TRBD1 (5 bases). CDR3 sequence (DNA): TGCGCCAGCAGCCAAGTGTTCTGGGACGGTGGAACTGAAGCTTTCTTT. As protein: CASSQVFWDGGTEAFF.